In this sample, the clone carrying this T cell receptor (beta chain) turned up a few times. Its antigen is not identified. PCR amplification relied on 60 Vbeta primers (plus 13 Jbeta primers). The repertoire was sequenced with immunoSEQ multiplex PCR; TCRdb's copy has only in-frame clones and lacks some. The data hold about 170,000 clones, with about 79% observed a single time. The CDR3 length is 15 residues. Germline CDR1 reads SGHTA; CDR2 reads FQGNSA. V gave up 5 bases and J gave up 0 bases, with 11 bases separating them. The source of the sample is a study of cytomegalovirus exposure and HLA in healthy donors. Study-level findings and limits: Later examination showed HLA-associated TCR beta chains had greater clonal expansion than equally common others.

This chain uses TRBV7-2 with TRBJ1-5; D may be TRBD1 (6 bases). The TCR originated in a female donor in good health and CMV-seronegative. Sequencing was done on a sample of PBMCs. CDR3 sequence: CASSRETGSNQPQHF. CDR3 bases: TGTGCCAGCAGCAGAGAGACAGGTAGCAATCAGCCCCAGCATTTT.